This T cell receptor (beta chain) was identified during a study of CD8+ T cells in alopecia areata (dated by TCRdb to 2017 to 2018). Study-level background: The treated patients, all with moderate-to-severe alopecia areata, were enrolled in an open-label pilot trial of oral tofacitinib given at 5 to 10 mg twice daily. RNA was obtained with the PAXgene miRNA kit for fixed scalp, the miRNeasy kit for PBMCs, and the RNeasy kit for mouse skin. Scalp tissue and sorted CD4+ and CD8+ peripheral blood T cells from patchy and totalis/universalis alopecia areata patients and from healthy controls were covered by human TCRbeta sequencing. Clonality in the scalp was compared among normal scalp (n=4), patchy alopecia areata scalp (n=8), and alopecia totalis/universalis scalp (n=8). For the treated patients, the SALT score, which quantifies what percentage of scalp surface area is affected, served as the measure of disease severity. Tofacitinib was given for 6 to 18 months, followed by 6 months of follow-up off drug to assess delayed response and recurrence. immunoSEQ multiplex PCR using 35 Vbeta forward primers and 13 Jbeta reverse primers was used to amplify TCRbeta CDR3 regions. To study T cell clonal expansion in alopecia areata, the researchers applied high-throughput TCRbeta sequencing to both the C3H/HeJ mouse model and human patients. Biopsies were taken from tofacitinib-treated patients at baseline and at 4 and 24 weeks of treatment, and a later scalp biopsy was taken in several of the tofacitinib-treated patients.

Receptors were amplified or captured by the immunoSEQ multiplex PCR assay. For TCR sequencing, RNA was extracted from every sample and reverse transcribed into cDNA to serve as template. First-strand cDNA was synthesized with SuperScript III using a 2:1 mix of oligo-dT and random hexamers. Amplification bias was assessed with a synthetic immune receptor repertoire, and residual bias was removed computationally. As for the original processing: Raw reads were preprocessed for error removal, and CDR3 was defined according to IMGT conventions as running from the conserved cysteine to phenylalanine. Clonality was computed by normalizing Shannon entropy by log2 of the number of productive unique TCRs and subtracting the result from 1. CD4 or CD8 identity of scalp clones was inferred by cross-referencing scalp TCRbeta sequences with sorted blood CD4 and CD8 repertoires. Imported from immuneACCESS, the table was reduced by TCRdb to in-frame sequences with V and J called. These copies leave out some clones; in studies compared against another copy, an unresolved V gene accounts for under half, and the cause of the remainder is not known. V and J calls and clone size are as listed in that table; D and trimming were resolved from the DNA. The sample yields a few hundred thousand clones; 60% were counted once. The ten top clones hold about 0.9% of the sample.

What the study reported, not specific to this receptor: Resident alphabeta T cells in normal human skin are also sequenced, complicating scalp TCR repertoire analysis, unlike mouse skin dominated by gammadelta T cells. Compared with normal scalp, lesional scalp, particularly in alopecia totalis/universalis, had higher clonality and more expanded CD8+ clones, which suggests antigenic drive. Because the treated cohort was small and included a single nonresponder, larger studies are needed to assess links between baseline CD8+ expansion and response. Many expanded lesional clones persisted in scalp and blood during tofacitinib treatment, which may partly explain relapse after stopping treatment. Tofacitinib significantly lowered scalp clonality and the number of expanded CD8+ clones among the top 100 scalp clones. Shared TCR sequences between patients were less evident than in mice, which may be partly attributable to HLA diversity in the patient population.

In the case of this clone: Its antigen is not yet known. Base-call qualities are not available, and no considerably larger clone is one nucleotide away.

The treatment or condition label on this specimen signifies: oral pan-JAK inhibitor, 5-10 mg twice daily. Lesional scalp punch biopsies and peripheral blood were obtained from alopecia areata patients. PBMCs were isolated by density centrifugation and stained for CD3, CD4 and CD8, and CD4+ and CD8+ T cells were sorted on a FACSAria. There are 13 amino acids in the CDR3, from cysteine to phenylalanine inclusive. CDR3 DNA is the only sequence kept; it has 39 bases, read in frame from the first base. CDR1 is given as SQVTM and CDR2 as ANQGSEA, both from the germline V gene. V is cut back by 6 bases and J by 4 bases, with 7 bases in the junction unmatched.

Here the sequenced sample was CD4+ T cells sorted from blood, taken around week 54, from a patient treated with tofacitinib. The sequence links TRBV29-1 to TRBJ2-7; a stretch of 9 junction bases matches TRBD1. The receptor comes from a human donor with alopecia areata. The sequenced DNA is TGCAGCGTCCGGGACAGGGTACGTTACGAGCAGTACTTC. Translation gives CSVRDRVRYEQYF.